This T cell receptor (beta chain) appears in the sequencing data of a study of T cell clonality in common variable immunodeficiency. Trimming at V came to 2 bases and at J to 0 bases, leaving 7 bases not matched to a gene. The germline V gene encodes CDR1 SNHLY and CDR2 FYNNEI. The CDR3 is 17 residues long. Profiled with immunoSEQ multiplex PCR; TCRdb holds only in-frame clones, not every one. Captured here are tens of thousands of clones, none seen once; the top ten comprise around 1.7%. This clone was recorded many times. Coverage ceases 3 residues before the CDR3 finishes, and the germline J gene fills in the end.

This receptor was taken from a person aged 18-70 years in good health. Material for sequencing was peripheral blood mononuclear cells. This rearrangement joins TRBV2 to TRBJ2-1; TRBD2 aligns across 7 bases. The CDR3 DNA, read in part, is TGTGCCAGCAGTGAATTTTCTAGCGGAGCCTCCTACAATGAG. As protein: CASSEFSSGASYNE. The full CDR3 sequence reads CASSEFSSGASYNEQFF. Looking up the rest from reference TRBV2 and TRBJ2-1 gives the full variable domain: EPEVTQTPSHQVTQMGQEVILRCVPISNHLYFYWYRQILGQKVEFLVSFYNNEISEKSEIFDDQFSVERPDGSNFTLKIRSTKLEDSAMYFCASSEFSSGASYNEQFFGPGTRLTVL.